One and the same sample provided the 24 T cell receptor beta chains below, sequenced in a study of blood T cell repertoires in COVID-19 (dated by TCRdb to 2020 to 2022). The protocol used for the library was the immunoSEQ multiplex PCR assay. As stored in TCRdb, this immuneACCESS dataset retains in-frame rearrangements with V and J assigned. A fraction of the clones does not appear; measured against another copy, unresolved V genes explain less than half of the discrepancy, and the remainder lacks a known reason. Across this sample there are 200,000 to 250,000 clones, with over 75% seen only once. The ten largest clones add up to 5.1% of the sample. Sequenced: peripheral blood. These receptors were obtained from a man in his fifties with COVID-19, enrolled during active disease.

J is TRBJ2-1 and V is TRBV4-2; TRBD1 matches 7 bases. Trimming cost V 1 base and J 10 bases; bases outside gene matches: 7. The CDR3 covers 14 residues. Per the germline V gene, CDR1 is LGHNA and CDR2 is YNFKEQ. The chain's CDR3 is CASSQGGLGGEQFF. The CDR3 coding sequence is TGTGCCAGCAGCCAAGGTGGTTTAGGGGGCGAGCAGTTCTTC.

This clone was seen just once. The chain couples TRBV5-4 to TRBJ1-1; D might be TRBD1 (5 bases). The CDR3 covers 15 residues. Germline V gene lookup returns CDR1 SGHNT and CDR2 YYREEE (reference sequence). The V end lost 2 bases, the J end lost 1 base, and 12 bases lay between the germline ends. The CDR3 coding sequence is TGTGCCAGCAGCTTACACTTGACAGAGAACACTGAAGCTTTCTTT. It yields the protein CASSLHLTENTEAFF.

This CDR3 is CASSLEGAAYEQYF. CDR3 DNA sequence: TGTGCCAGCAGCTTAGAAGGGGCAGCCTACGAGCAGTACTTC. The J gene is TRBJ2-7, the V gene TRBV7-2, with a tentative D call TRBD1 (5 bases). The CDR3 is made up of 14 amino acids. Germline CDR1 reads SGHTA; CDR2 reads FQGNSA. Deletions cut 1 base from V and 2 bases from J, with 9 bases between.

The V gene is TRBV7-9, the J gene TRBJ2-2; D may be TRBD2 (6 bases). CDR3 length: 15 residues. Germline CDR1 reads SEHNR; CDR2 reads FQNEAQ (reference sequence). The V and J ends lost 4 bases and 4 bases respectively, with 13 bases between them. Written as DNA, the CDR3 is TGTGCCAGCAGCTCGCTGCCGGGGGTCACCGGGGAGCTGTTTTTT. Its translation: CASSSLPGVTGELFF.

V usage is TRBV28 and J usage is TRBJ2-1; TRBD2 matches 12 bases. CDR3 length: 15 amino acids. Germline CDR1 reads MDHEN; CDR2 reads SYDVKM. V gave up 10 bases and J gave up 3 bases; unmatched junction bases: 7. CDR3 DNA sequence: TGTGCCACACGACTAGCGGGGGAATACTACAATGAGCAGTTCTTC. This codes for CATRLAGEYYNEQFF.

The rearrangement links TRBV7-2 to TRBJ2-7; maybe TRBD1 (6 bases). Deletions cut 6 bases from V and 2 bases from J, with 11 bases between. CDR3 length equals 13 residues. The germline gives CDR1 SGHTA, CDR2 FQGNSA. Written as DNA, the CDR3 is TGTGCCAGCAGGGGGGCAGCAACCTACGAGCAGTACTTC. Its protein product is CASRGAATYEQYF.

The chain combines TRBV6-5 with TRBJ2-2, with D tentatively TRBD1 (6 bases). Trimming took off 4 bases at V and 1 base at J, with 10 bases between the two ends. Germline lookup yields CDR1 MNHEY and CDR2 SVGAGI. The CDR3 totals 15 residues. The CDR3 DNA reads as TGTGCCAGCAGTTTGCGGACAGAGAACACCGGGGAGCTGTTTTTT. It encodes CASSLRTENTGELFF.

This clone was detected once. This chain connects TRBV6-5 to TRBJ1-2; D may be TRBD1 (6 bases). Looked up from germline, CDR1 is MNHEY and CDR2 is SVGAGI. V was trimmed by 7 bases and J by 4 bases, leaving 16 bases between them. There are 14 residues in the CDR3. This CDR3 is CASMGLGGVYGYTF. CDR3 DNA sequence: TGTGCCAGCATGGGGTTAGGGGGAGTCTATGGCTACACCTTC.

This sequence joins TRBV7-2 and TRBJ2-5; tentative D call: TRBD2 (5 bases). Trimming removed 1 base at V and 1 base at J, with 10 bases between. The V gene's germline CDR1 is SGHTA and CDR2 FQGNSA. CDR3 size: 15 residues. In DNA, the CDR3 is TGTGCCAGCAGCTTAGGCGGTCTAGCCCAAGAGACCCAGTACTTC. The encoded protein is CASSLGGLAQETQYF. The entire variable domain, with the rest obtained from reference TRBV7-2 and TRBJ2-5, is as follows: GAGVSQSPSNKVTEKGKDVELRCDPISGHTALYWYRQSLGQGLEFLIYFQGNSAPDKSGLPSDRFSAERTGGSVSTLTIQRTQQEDSAVYLCASSLGGLAQETQYFGPGTRLLVL.

This clone was picked up one time. The chain uses TRBV19 and TRBJ2-7; the D is unclear. This CDR3 comprises 13 residues. The germline V and J ends were trimmed by 3 bases and 4 bases, with 10 bases remaining between them. Germline V lookup: CDR1 LNHDA, CDR2 SQIVND (reference sequence). CDR3 residues: CASSIGVDYEQYF. CDR3 coding DNA: TGTGCCAGTAGTATTGGAGTTGATTACGAGCAGTACTTC.

The chain links TRBV30 to TRBJ2-2, with 12 bases lining up with TRBD2. CDR1 GTSNPN and CDR2 SVGIG come from the germline V gene (reference sequence). V lost 1 base, J lost 7 bases, and 10 bases stayed unmatched. CDR3 length equals 17 residues. Here the CDR3 DNA reads TGTGCCTGGAGTGACCCCCTAGCGGGGGGGTTTGGCGGGGAGCTGTTTTTT. This translates into CAWSDPLAGGFGGELFF.

This chain joins TRBV28 and TRBJ1-2; D ambiguous. CDR3 size: 11 residues. Germline V CDR1 and CDR2: MDHEN, SYDVKM. V was trimmed by 5 bases and J by 7 bases, leaving 8 bases between them. The CDR3 DNA follows: TGTGCCAGCAGTGCCTCAGTTGGCTACACCTTC. It is translated as CASSASVGYTF.

This clone was counted a single time. This sequence joins TRBV7-8 and TRBJ1-5; D perhaps matches TRBD1 (5 bases). This CDR3 comprises 13 residues. V lost 3 bases to trimming and J lost 7 bases, with 10 bases between them. Looked up from germline, CDR1 is SGHVS and CDR2 is FQNEAQ. The CDR3 DNA reads as TGTGCCAGCAGCTTCCAGGGATTGCAGCCCCAGCATTTT. It codes for CASSFQGLQPQHF.

The sample holds one count of this clone. The chain carries TRBV27 and TRBJ2-1; 9 nucleotides match TRBD1. The length of the CDR3 is 15 residues. V was clipped by 3 bases and J by 5 bases; unmatched bases: 5. Germline V gene lookup returns CDR1 MNHEY and CDR2 SMNVEV (reference sequence). This chain's CDR3 is CASSFGDRAHNEQFF. The CDR3 DNA reads as TGTGCCAGCAGTTTTGGGGACAGGGCCCACAATGAGCAGTTCTTC.

The CDR3 sequence: CATSEGGLPRGNEQFF. The CDR3, as DNA: TGTGCCACCAGTGAGGGAGGACTACCGAGAGGAAATGAGCAGTTCTTC. The chain combines TRBV24-1 with TRBJ2-1; weak D call: TRBD2 (6 bases). Germline lookup yields CDR1 KGHDR and CDR2 SFDVKD. Trimming left V 4 bases short and J 7 bases short, with 19 bases between. The length of the CDR3 is 16 residues.

V usage is TRBV7-2 and J usage is TRBJ2-2; no clear D gene. V lost 2 bases to trimming and J lost 6 bases, with 13 bases between them. The CDR3 extends over 15 amino acids. Germline lookup yields CDR1 SGHTA and CDR2 FQGNSA. The CDR3 coding sequence is TGTGCCAGCAGCTTATCAGGCATTTTGGCCGGGGAGCTGTTTTTT. Protein product: CASSLSGILAGELFF.

The V gene is TRBV19, the J gene TRBJ1-1, with TRBD1 as a possible D gene (6 bases). The V and J ends lost 9 bases and 1 base respectively, with 21 bases between them. CDR3 length equals 16 residues. Germline CDR1 and CDR2: LNHDA and SQIVND (reference sequence). CDR3 nucleotides: TGTGCCAGCCGGAAGTTACCGGGACACGGGAACACTGAAGCTTTCTTT. Protein: CASRKLPGHGNTEAFF.

The chain recombines TRBV21-1 with TRBJ2-1; TRBD2, the table's D call, lacks a check against the DNA. TRBV21-1 is a recognized pseudogene. This CDR3 has 17 amino acids. CDR3 protein: CASSNRLAGNHTREQFF. The CDR3 DNA follows: TGTGCCAGCAGCAATAGACTAGCGGGGAACCATACACGTGAGCAGTTCTTC.

The CDR3 DNA reads as TGTGCCAGCAGCCAGGGACAGGGGGCGGTGGGTGAGCAGTTCTTC. Its protein is CASSQGQGAVGEQFF. The chain joins TRBV3-1 (or the pseudogene TRBV3-2) to TRBJ2-1, with 12 bases matching TRBD1. The trim removed 3 bases at V and 9 bases at J, leaving 6 bases unmatched. The CDR3 sequence is 15 residues long. CDR1 and CDR2 (germline): LGHDT, YNNKEL (reference sequence).

The chain employs TRBV6-5 and TRBJ1-2; D gene uncertain. The CDR3 is 14 amino acids. Trimming took 4 bases from V and 4 from J, leaving 13 bases between them. The germline V gene has CDR1 MNHEY and CDR2 SVGAGI. The CDR3 coding sequence is TGTGCCAGCAGTTCTCTCCTGGTCAGCTATGGCTACACCTTC. As protein: CASSSLLVSYGYTF.

The chain employs TRBV4-1 and TRBJ1-6, with D possibly being TRBD1 (6 bases). Trimming removed 1 base from V and 9 bases from J, with 13 bases in between. Germline loops: CDR1 MGHRA, CDR2 YSYEKL. The CDR3 spans 15 residues. The CDR3 nucleotides are TGCGCCAGCAGCCAAGGACAGGTTTTAGGTTCACCCCTCCACTTT. This encodes CASSQGQVLGSPLHF.

The V and J genes are TRBV27 and TRBJ2-7; 8 bases agree with TRBD1. The CDR3 is 15 amino acids. J was trimmed by 1 base and V by 5 bases; bases with no gene match: 7. Looked up from germline, CDR1 is MNHEY and CDR2 is SMNVEV (reference sequence). Written as DNA, the CDR3 is TGTGCCAGCAGTCTCTCCGGGACAGGATCCTACGAGCAGTACTTC. Protein sequence: CASSLSGTGSYEQYF.

V and J are TRBV10-3 and TRBJ1-1; 7 bases are a match to TRBD1. This CDR3 spans 14 amino acids. CDR1 is ENHRY and CDR2 is SYGVKD in the germline V gene. With V trimmed by 6 bases and J by 0 bases, 4 bases remained unmatched. The CDR3 bases are TGTGCCATCAGAGAGGGACAGATGAACACTGAAGCTTTCTTT. It yields the protein CAIREGQMNTEAFF.

The chain links TRBV15 to TRBJ2-7, with 7 bases aligning to TRBD1. CDR3 length: 14 residues. J was trimmed by 7 bases and V by 0 bases; bases with no gene match: 6. Germline-derived CDR1 and CDR2 are LNHNV and YYDKDF (reference sequence). CDR3 loop: CATSRDKWGQEQYF. As DNA, the CDR3 is TGTGCCACCAGCAGAGATAAATGGGGACAGGAGCAGTACTTC.